The 26 T cell receptor beta chains below come from one sample, sequenced in a study of cytomegalovirus exposure and HLA in healthy donors. 60 Vbeta and 13 Jbeta primers were used in PCR. Measured with immunoSEQ multiplex PCR; TCRdb has only the in-frame clones, and not every one. The data hold around 200,000 clones, with around 80% observed a single time. The sample comprised PBMCs. Receptor source: a man aged 35 to 55 in good health and CMV-seropositive.

This clone was detected once. The chain couples TRBV28 to TRBJ1-4; a possible D gene is TRBD1 (5 bases). The germline V and J ends were trimmed by 4 bases and 5 bases, with 23 bases remaining between them. Per germline, CDR1 MDHEN and CDR2 SYDVKM. This CDR3 is 18 amino acids long. The CDR3 DNA reads as TGTGCCAGCAGTTCACTCACCGGGACTCATAATCCGAATGAAAAACTGTTTTTT. This gives the protein CASSSLTGTHNPNEKLFF.

The J gene is TRBJ1-3, the V gene TRBV9, with 7 bases fitting TRBD1. Germline CDR1 and CDR2: SGDLS and YYNGEE. J was trimmed by 3 bases and V by 0 bases; bases with no gene match: 9. The CDR3 extends over 17 amino acids. The CDR3: CASSVGDRVTDGNTIYF. In nucleotides, the CDR3 is TGTGCCAGCAGCGTAGGTGACAGGGTGACGGATGGAAACACCATATATTTT.

The J gene is TRBJ2-3, the V gene TRBV19; TRBD2 matches 13 bases. The V segment lost 8 bases and the J segment 1 base; nucleotides outside the gene matches: 6. CDR1 and CDR2 from the germline V gene are LNHDA and SQIVND (reference sequence). The CDR3 loop spans 16 amino acids. This chain's CDR3 is CASRLAGGHRTDTQYF. The CDR3, as DNA: TGTGCCAGTCGACTAGCGGGGGGCCATCGCACAGATACGCAGTATTTT.

The chain employs TRBV4-3 and TRBJ2-7; perhaps TRBD1 as D (5 bases). Germline CDR1 reads LGHNA; CDR2 reads YSLEER. V was pared by 0 bases and J by 0 bases, with 9 bases between. CDR3 size: 15 residues. This CDR3 reads CASSQDKQVSYEQYF. The DNA of the CDR3 is TGCGCCAGCAGCCAAGATAAACAGGTCTCCTACGAGCAGTACTTC.

On this clone: The same CDR3 is also encoded by other DNA sequences in this sample. The V gene is TRBV30, the J gene TRBJ2-7; TRBD2 is a possible D gene (5 bases). Trimming took off 0 bases at V and 9 bases at J, with 12 bases between the two ends. Germline CDR1 GTSNPN, CDR2 SVGIG (reference sequence). CDR3 length equals 12 residues. The CDR3 coding sequence is TGTGCCTGGAGTGTGTACACTCGGGGGCAGTACTTC. It specifies CAWSVYTRGQYF. The full variable domain, in which reference TRBV30 and TRBJ2-7 provide the parts outside the CDR3, is SQTIHQWPATLVQPVGSPLSLECTVEGTSNPNLYWYRQAAGRGLQLLFYSVGIGQISSEVPQNLSASRPQDRQFILSSKKLLLSDSGFYLCAWSVYTRGQYFGPGTRLTVT.

The chain couples TRBV30 to TRBJ2-7; no clear D. V was shortened by 2 bases and J by 3 bases, with 8 bases between the two germline ends. This CDR3 has 12 amino acids. Germline V gives CDR1 GTSNPN, CDR2 SVGIG (reference sequence). This CDR3 reads CAWSPGSYEQYF. As DNA, the CDR3 is TGTGCCTGGAGTCCTGGCAGCTACGAGCAGTACTTC. Complete variable domain (other parts from reference TRBV30 and TRBJ2-7): SQTIHQWPATLVQPVGSPLSLECTVEGTSNPNLYWYRQAAGRGLQLLFYSVGIGQISSEVPQNLSASRPQDRQFILSSKKLLLSDSGFYLCAWSPGSYEQYFGPGTRLTVT.

This clone was detected only once. The chain employs TRBV7-9 and TRBJ2-3; D is possibly TRBD2 (6 bases). CDR1 SEHNR and CDR2 FQNEAQ come from the germline V gene (reference sequence). The CDR3 contains 14 residues. With 5 bases removed from V and 6 bases from J, the gap between germline ends came to 15 bases. The CDR3 spells CASSPPLGRDTQYF. CDR3 in DNA: TGTGCCAGCAGCCCACCTCTAGGGAGGGATACGCAGTATTTT.

V is TRBV7-2 and J is TRBJ2-3; the match to TRBD2 covers 7 bases. The CDR3 consists of 14 residues. The J segment lost 0 bases and the V segment lost 5 bases, leaving 2 bases of the junction unmatched. Germline CDR1 is SGHTA and CDR2 is FQGNSA. The CDR3 sequence is CASSREGSTDTQYF. The DNA for the CDR3 is TGTGCCAGCAGCAGGGAGGGAAGCACAGATACGCAGTATTTT.

This clone appeared once. This chain connects TRBV28 to TRBJ2-1, with TRBD1 as a possible D gene (5 bases). The V end lost 4 bases, the J end lost 9 bases, and 19 bases lay between the germline ends. This CDR3 has 15 residues. The V gene's germline CDR1 is MDHEN and CDR2 SYDVKM. The CDR3 spells CASSSRVIMIGEQFF. The CDR3 region has the DNA TGTGCCAGCAGTTCCAGGGTCATAATGATCGGTGAGCAGTTCTTC.

This clone was seen just once. This chain uses TRBV4-3 with TRBJ1-2; D is unresolved. The CDR3 totals 15 residues. Germline CDR1 and CDR2: LGHNA and YSLEER. V lost 0 bases, J lost 2 bases, and 10 bases lay in between. This chain's CDR3 is CASSQDGGLNYGYTF. CDR3 sequence (DNA): TGCGCCAGCAGCCAAGACGGAGGGCTGAACTATGGCTACACCTTC.

The chain joins TRBV25-1 to TRBJ1-4, with no clear D. This CDR3 contains 12 residues. Deletions cut 6 bases from V and 4 bases from J, with 6 bases between. Germline V gives CDR1 MGHDK, CDR2 SYGVNS. The DNA of the CDR3 is TGTGCCAGCAGGCAGGTTAATGAAAAACTGTTTTTT. Translated: CASRQVNEKLFF.

This clone was found a few times. The chain combines TRBV30 with TRBJ1-5, with unresolved D. The CDR3 runs to 12 residues. Between the trimmed V and J ends, which lost 2 bases and 6 bases, there was a span of 8 bases. CDR1 and CDR2 (germline): GTSNPN, SVGIG (reference sequence). The CDR3 nucleotides read TGTGCCTGGAGTTCCCGGGGTCAGCCCCAGCATTTT. Protein product: CAWSSRGQPQHF.

There are a few counts of this clone. This chain links TRBV4-2 with TRBJ1-4; D is ambiguous. The V and J ends lost 0 bases and 6 bases respectively, with 14 bases between them. The CDR3 has 16 residues. Germline CDR1 reads LGHNA; CDR2 reads YNFKEQ. CDR3 protein: CASSQDPRGADEKLFF. In DNA, the CDR3 is TGTGCCAGCAGCCAAGATCCGCGAGGAGCGGATGAAAAACTGTTTTTT.

V is TRBV7-6 and J is TRBJ2-2; D is unresolved. The V gene lost 0 bases and the J gene lost 4 bases, with 9 bases spanning the gap. The CDR3 runs 15 residues. Germline CDR1 and CDR2: SGHVS and FNYEAQ. CDR3 DNA sequence: TGTGCCAGCAGCTTAGCGCCGAGGTCCACCGGGGAGCTGTTTTTT. Amino acids: CASSLAPRSTGELFF.

The chain recombines TRBV9 with TRBJ2-7; 10 nucleotides line up with TRBD2. This CDR3 contains 16 residues. The V and J ends lost 2 bases and 7 bases, in that order; junction bases with no gene match: 12. Germline loops: CDR1 SGDLS, CDR2 YYNGEE. The CDR3 here is CASSVAERGGPKEQYF. DNA of the CDR3: TGTGCCAGCAGCGTGGCCGAGCGGGGGGGCCCAAAAGAGCAGTACTTC. The whole variable domain, filled in from reference TRBV9 and TRBJ2-7, reads DSGVTQTPKHLITATGQRVTLRCSPRSGDLSVYWYQQSLDQGLQFLIQYYNGEERAKGNILERFSAQQFPDLHSELNLSSLELGDSALYFCASSVAERGGPKEQYFGPGTRLTVT.

The rearrangement links TRBV4-3 to TRBJ1-1, with D perhaps TRBD1 (5 bases). Looked up from germline, CDR1 is LGHNA and CDR2 is YSLEER. CDR3 length equals 14 residues. Trimming took 6 bases from V and 2 from J, leaving 13 bases between them. The DNA for the CDR3 is TGCGCCAGCAGGGTGGGGAGGGGTAACACTGAAGCTTTCTTT. Translation: CASRVGRGNTEAFF.

The chain employs TRBV11-2 and TRBJ2-1; 9 bases are a match to TRBD1. The V and J ends lost 4 bases and 2 bases, in that order; junction bases with no gene match: 3. In germline, CDR1 is SGHAT, CDR2 FQNNGV. This CDR3 is 15 amino acids long. The CDR3 nucleotides read TGTGCCAGCAGCTCCAGGACAGGGGCCTACAATGAGCAGTTCTTC. Protein sequence: CASSSRTGAYNEQFF.

This chain links TRBV2 with TRBJ2-7; 10 bases match TRBD2. The V gene's germline CDR1 is SNHLY and CDR2 FYNNEI. Losses at the gene ends were 6 bases for V and 3 bases for J; bases not matched to a gene: 5. This CDR3 has 14 amino acids. The CDR3 is CASRLGLADYEQYF. CDR3 nucleotide sequence: TGTGCCAGCAGGCTAGGACTAGCGGACTACGAGCAGTACTTC.

The chain employs TRBV9 and TRBJ2-3, with unresolved D. The CDR3 runs 15 residues. Germline loops: CDR1 SGDLS, CDR2 YYNGEE. V gave up 0 bases and J gave up 2 bases, with 10 bases separating them. The CDR3 nucleotides read TGTGCCAGCAGCGTAGGTGGTCACAACACAGATACGCAGTATTTT. This translates into CASSVGGHNTDTQYF.

This chain uses TRBV30 with TRBJ1-2; 9 bases fit TRBD1. CDR3 length equals 14 residues. The ends lost 4 bases at V and 2 bases at J; junction bases unmatched: 5. CDR1 GTSNPN and CDR2 SVGIG come from the germline V gene (reference sequence). The CDR3 sequence is CAWKGQGINYGYTF. The CDR3 coding sequence is TGTGCCTGGAAGGGACAGGGCATCAACTATGGCTACACCTTC. The whole variable domain, filled in from reference TRBV30 and TRBJ1-2, reads SQTIHQWPATLVQPVGSPLSLECTVEGTSNPNLYWYRQAAGRGLQLLFYSVGIGQISSEVPQNLSASRPQDRQFILSSKKLLLSDSGFYLCAWKGQGINYGYTFGSGTRLTVV.

The chain links TRBV5-6 to TRBJ2-1, with 8 bases that match TRBD2. V shed 1 base and J 12 bases; nucleotides not matched to a gene: 9. This CDR3 region has 14 residues. Looked up from germline, CDR1 is SGHDT and CDR2 is YYEEEE. The CDR3 nucleotides read TGTGCCAGCAGCTTGAGGACTAGCTGGTTGGTGCAGTTCTTC. Protein product: CASSLRTSWLVQFF.

J is TRBJ1-4 and V is TRBV5-6, with 10 bases matching TRBD1. Germline V CDR1 and CDR2: SGHDT, YYEEEE. CDR3 length: 16 residues. V gave up 2 bases and J gave up 6 bases; unmatched junction bases: 7. DNA of the CDR3: TGTGCCAGCAGCTTTTGGACCGGGACAGGGGATGAAAAACTGTTTTTT. It codes for CASSFWTGTGDEKLFF.

The chain employs TRBV5-4 and TRBJ1-1; TRBD1 matches 8 bases. Per the germline V gene, CDR1 is SGHNT and CDR2 is YYREEE (reference sequence). V was pared by 3 bases and J by 5 bases, with 6 bases of the junction left unmatched. The CDR3 has 14 amino acids. The CDR3 reads CASSSLTGDTEAFF. In DNA form, the CDR3 reads TGTGCCAGCAGCTCCCTGACAGGGGATACTGAAGCTTTCTTT.

V and J are TRBV10-1 and TRBJ2-1, with TRBD2 identical over 8 bases. Germline V lookup: CDR1 WNHNN, CDR2 SYGVQD (reference sequence). The CDR3 spans 14 residues. After removal of 0 bases from V and 8 bases from J, the junction contained 3 bases not matched to a gene. The CDR3 DNA follows: TGCGCCAGCAGTGAGTCGTTGACTAGCGATGAGCAGTTCTTC. Translating gives CASSESLTSDEQFF.

The chain has TRBV19 and TRBJ2-5, with 9 bases lining up with TRBD2. From germline, CDR1 is LNHDA and CDR2 SQIVND (reference sequence). V shed 5 bases and J 1 base; nucleotides not matched to a gene: 8. The CDR3 contains 16 residues. Here the CDR3 DNA reads TGTGCCAGTAGTTTCATAGCGGGGGCCTTCCAAGAGACCCAGTACTTC. This encodes CASSFIAGAFQETQYF. Full variable domain (missing parts from reference TRBV19 and TRBJ2-5): DGGITQSPKYLFRKEGQNVTLSCEQNLNHDAMYWYRQDPGQGLRLIYYSQIVNDFQKGDIAEGYSVSREKKESFPLTVTSAQKNPTAFYLCASSFIAGAFQETQYFGPGTRLLVL.

This chain joins TRBV7-9 and TRBJ2-1, with TRBD2 identical over 10 bases. CDR3 length: 15 residues. Trimming took 1 base from V and 8 from J; bases not matched to a gene: 5. Looked up from germline, CDR1 is SEHNR and CDR2 is FQNEAQ (reference sequence). The CDR3 protein is CASSLGSGGGDEQFF. CDR3 nucleotides: TGTGCCAGCAGCTTAGGGAGCGGGGGGGGCGATGAGCAGTTCTTC.